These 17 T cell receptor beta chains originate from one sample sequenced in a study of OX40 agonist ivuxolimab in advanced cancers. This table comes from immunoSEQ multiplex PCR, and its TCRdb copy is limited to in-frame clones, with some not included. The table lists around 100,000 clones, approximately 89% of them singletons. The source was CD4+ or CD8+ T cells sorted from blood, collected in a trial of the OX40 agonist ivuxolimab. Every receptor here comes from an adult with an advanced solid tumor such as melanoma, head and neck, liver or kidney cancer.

This chain's CDR3 is CATRQGATNEQFF. CDR3 sequence (DNA): TGCGCCACCCGACAGGGGGCCACGAATGAGCAGTTCTTC. The rearrangement uses TRBV4-3 and TRBJ2-1; 10 nucleotides line up with TRBD1. The CDR3 runs 13 residues. Germline-derived CDR1 and CDR2 are LGHNA and YSLEER. J gave up 7 bases and V 10 bases, and 7 bases lay outside the gene matches.

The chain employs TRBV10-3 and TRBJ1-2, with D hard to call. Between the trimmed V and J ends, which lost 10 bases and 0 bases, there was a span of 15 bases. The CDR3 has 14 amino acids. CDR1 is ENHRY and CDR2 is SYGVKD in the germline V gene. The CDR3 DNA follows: TGTGCCACCAGGCGAGGCCCCCCTAACTATGGCTACACCTTC. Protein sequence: CATRRGPPNYGYTF.

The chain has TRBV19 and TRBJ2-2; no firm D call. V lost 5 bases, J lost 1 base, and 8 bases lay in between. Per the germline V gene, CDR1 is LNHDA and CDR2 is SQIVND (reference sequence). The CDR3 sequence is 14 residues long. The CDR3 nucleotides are TGTGCCAGTAGTCCAGGCGGGAACACCGGGGAGCTGTTTTTT. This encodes CASSPGGNTGELFF.

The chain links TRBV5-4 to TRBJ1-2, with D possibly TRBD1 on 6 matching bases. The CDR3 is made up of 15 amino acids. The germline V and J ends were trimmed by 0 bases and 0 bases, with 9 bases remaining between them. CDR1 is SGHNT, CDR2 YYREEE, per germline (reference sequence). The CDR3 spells CASSLGGHSNYGYTF. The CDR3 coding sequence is TGTGCCAGCAGCTTGGGGGGACACTCTAACTATGGCTACACCTTC.

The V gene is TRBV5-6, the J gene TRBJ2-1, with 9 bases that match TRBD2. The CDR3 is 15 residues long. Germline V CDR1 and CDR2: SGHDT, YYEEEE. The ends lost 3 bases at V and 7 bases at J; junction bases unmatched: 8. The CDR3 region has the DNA TGTGCCAGCAGCTACCTTAGCGGGAGAGCGAATGAGCAGTTCTTC. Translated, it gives CASSYLSGRANEQFF.

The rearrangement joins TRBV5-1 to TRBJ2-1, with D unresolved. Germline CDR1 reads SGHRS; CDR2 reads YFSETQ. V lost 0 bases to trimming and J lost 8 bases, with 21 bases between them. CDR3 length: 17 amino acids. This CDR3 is CASSLAPVAARGDEQFF. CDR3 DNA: TGCGCCAGCAGCTTGGCCCCGGTAGCAGCACGAGGCGATGAGCAGTTCTTC.

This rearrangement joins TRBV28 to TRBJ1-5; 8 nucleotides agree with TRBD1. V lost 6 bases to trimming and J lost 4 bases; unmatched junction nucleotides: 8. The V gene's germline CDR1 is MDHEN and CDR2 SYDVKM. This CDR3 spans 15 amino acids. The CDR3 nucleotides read TGTGCCAGCAGCAAACGGACAGGGAGTAATCAGCCCCAGCATTTT. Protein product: CASSKRTGSNQPQHF.

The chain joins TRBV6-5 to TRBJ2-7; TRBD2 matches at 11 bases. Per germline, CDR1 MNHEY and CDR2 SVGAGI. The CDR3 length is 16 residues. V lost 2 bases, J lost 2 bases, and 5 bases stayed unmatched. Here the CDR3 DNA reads TGTGCCAGCAGTTACAGGGGACTAGCGGAGACCTACGAGCAGTACTTC. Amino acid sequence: CASSYRGLAETYEQYF.

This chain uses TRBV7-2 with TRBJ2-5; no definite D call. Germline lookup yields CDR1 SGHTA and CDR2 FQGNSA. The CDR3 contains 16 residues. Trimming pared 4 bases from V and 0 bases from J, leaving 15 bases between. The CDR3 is CASSYGTGSYQETQYF. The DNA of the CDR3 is TGTGCCAGCAGCTATGGAACTGGTTCGTACCAAGAGACCCAGTACTTC.

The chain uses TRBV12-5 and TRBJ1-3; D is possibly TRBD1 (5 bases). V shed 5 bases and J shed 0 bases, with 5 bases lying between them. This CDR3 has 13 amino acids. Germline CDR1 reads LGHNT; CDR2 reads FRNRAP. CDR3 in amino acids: CASGQGSGNTIYF. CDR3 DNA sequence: TGTGCTAGTGGTCAGGGCTCTGGAAACACCATATATTTT.

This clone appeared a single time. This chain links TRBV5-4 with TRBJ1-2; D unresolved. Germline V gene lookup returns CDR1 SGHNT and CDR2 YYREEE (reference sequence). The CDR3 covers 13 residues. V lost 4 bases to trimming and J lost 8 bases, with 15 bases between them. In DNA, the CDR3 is TGTGCCAGCAGCCTAGGTCTCGGAGAAGGCTACACCTTC. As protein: CASSLGLGEGYTF.

The CDR3 is CASSFYDGRSLYGYTF. The CDR3 DNA sequence: TGTGCCAGCAGTTTTTACGACGGGAGGTCCCTCTATGGCTACACCTTC. The rearrangement uses TRBV28 and TRBJ1-2; D uncertain. V lost 3 bases and J lost 4, with 18 bases in between. Germline assignment: CDR1 MDHEN and CDR2 SYDVKM. The CDR3 length is 16 residues.

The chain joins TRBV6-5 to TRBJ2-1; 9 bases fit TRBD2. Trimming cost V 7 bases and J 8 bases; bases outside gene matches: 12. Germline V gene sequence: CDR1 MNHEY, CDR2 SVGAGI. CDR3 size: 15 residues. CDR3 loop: CASTQPGTSLDEQFF. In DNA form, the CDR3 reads TGTGCCAGCACCCAACCCGGGACTAGCCTGGATGAGCAGTTCTTC.

CDR3 DNA sequence: TGTGCCAGTAGAGGGAGGGCTAGCGGGAGTGGTGAGCAGTTCTTC. Translated, it gives CASRGRASGSGEQFF. The V gene is TRBV19, the J gene TRBJ2-1; 10 nucleotides agree with TRBD2. Germline V gene lookup returns CDR1 LNHDA and CDR2 SQIVND (reference sequence). CDR3 size: 15 residues. The ends lost 6 bases at V and 9 bases at J; junction bases unmatched: 11.

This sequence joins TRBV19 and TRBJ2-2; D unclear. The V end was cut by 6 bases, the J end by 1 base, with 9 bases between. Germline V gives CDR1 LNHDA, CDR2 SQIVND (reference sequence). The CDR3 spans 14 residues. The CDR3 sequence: CASRPEGNTGELFF. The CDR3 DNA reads TGTGCCAGTAGACCAGAAGGGAACACCGGGGAGCTGTTTTTT.

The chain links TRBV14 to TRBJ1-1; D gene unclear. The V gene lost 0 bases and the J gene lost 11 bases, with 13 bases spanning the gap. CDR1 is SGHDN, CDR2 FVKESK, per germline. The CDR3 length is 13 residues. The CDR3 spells CASSQDRYGRAFF. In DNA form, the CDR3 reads TGTGCCAGCAGCCAAGACAGGTATGGTCGCGCTTTCTTT.

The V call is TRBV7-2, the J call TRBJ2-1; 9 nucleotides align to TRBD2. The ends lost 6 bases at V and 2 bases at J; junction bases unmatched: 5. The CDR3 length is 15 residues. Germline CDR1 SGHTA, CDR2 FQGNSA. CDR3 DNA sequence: TGTGCCAGCAGTGCTAGCGGGGCAACCTACAATGAGCAGTTCTTC. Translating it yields CASSASGATYNEQFF.